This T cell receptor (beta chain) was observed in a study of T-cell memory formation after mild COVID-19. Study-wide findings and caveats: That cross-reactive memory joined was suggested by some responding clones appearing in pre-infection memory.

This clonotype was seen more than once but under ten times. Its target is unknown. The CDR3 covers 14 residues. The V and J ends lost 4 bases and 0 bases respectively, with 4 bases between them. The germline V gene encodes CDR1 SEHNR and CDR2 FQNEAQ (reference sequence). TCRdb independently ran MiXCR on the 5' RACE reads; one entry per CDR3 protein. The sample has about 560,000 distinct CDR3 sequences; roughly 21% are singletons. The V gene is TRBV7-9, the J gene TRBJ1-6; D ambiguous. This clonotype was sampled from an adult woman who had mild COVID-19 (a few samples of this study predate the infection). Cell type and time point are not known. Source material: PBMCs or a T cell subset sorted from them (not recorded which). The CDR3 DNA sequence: TGTGCCAGCAGCTCTGGCTCCTATAATTCACCCCTCCACTTT. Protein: CASSSGSYNSPLHF.